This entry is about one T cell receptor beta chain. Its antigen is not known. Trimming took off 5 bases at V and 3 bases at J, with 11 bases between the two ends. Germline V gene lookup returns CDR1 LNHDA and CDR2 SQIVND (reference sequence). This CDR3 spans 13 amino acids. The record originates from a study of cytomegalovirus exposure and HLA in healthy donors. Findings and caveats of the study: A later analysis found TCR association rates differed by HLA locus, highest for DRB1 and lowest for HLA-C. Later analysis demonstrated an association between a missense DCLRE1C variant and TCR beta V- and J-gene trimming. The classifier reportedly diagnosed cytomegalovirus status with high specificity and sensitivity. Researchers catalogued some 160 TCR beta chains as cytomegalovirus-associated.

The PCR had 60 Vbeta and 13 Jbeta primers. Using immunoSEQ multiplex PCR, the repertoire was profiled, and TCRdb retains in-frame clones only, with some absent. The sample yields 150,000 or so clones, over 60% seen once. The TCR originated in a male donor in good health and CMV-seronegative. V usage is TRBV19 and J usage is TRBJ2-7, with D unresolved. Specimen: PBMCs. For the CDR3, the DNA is TGTGCCAGTAGTGCGGCCTTGATCTACGAGCAGTACTTC. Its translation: CASSAALIYEQYF.